Shown below are 21 T cell receptor beta chains from a single sample sequenced in a study of blood T cell repertoires in COVID-19. TCRdb's table, derived via immunoSEQ multiplex PCR, lists solely in-frame clones and lacks some. The data hold about 250,000 clones, with 86% observed a single time. The sequenced material came from PBMCs or T cells enriched from blood (not recorded which). The receptors were gathered from a man aged 40-49 years who had recovered from COVID-19.

The V call is TRBV27, the J call TRBJ2-3; 10 bases agree with TRBD2. Germline V gene sequence: CDR1 MNHEY, CDR2 SMNVEV (reference sequence). Unmatched junction bases numbered 13, after V lost 8 bases and J lost 5 bases. This CDR3 is 16 amino acids long. This chain's CDR3 is CASYMGLAGVGDTQYF. In DNA form, the CDR3 reads TGTGCCAGCTATATGGGGCTAGCGGGAGTAGGAGATACGCAGTATTTT.

The sample holds one count of this clone. This chain joins TRBV5-6 and TRBJ1-6; no firm D call. The V end lost 1 base, the J end lost 5 bases, and 19 bases lay between the germline ends. The CDR3 runs to 18 residues. Germline-derived CDR1 and CDR2 are SGHDT and YYEEEE. CDR3 in DNA: TGTGCCAGCAGCTTGTACCGGGCGGGGATGTGGAATAATTCACCCCTCCACTTT. It codes for CASSLYRAGMWNNSPLHF. Variable domain in full (rest from reference TRBV5-6 and TRBJ1-6): DAGVTQSPTHLIKTRGQQVTLRCSPKSGHDTVSWYQQALGQGPQFIFQYYEEEERQRGNFPDRFSGHQFPNYSSELNVNALLLGDSALYLCASSLYRAGMWNNSPLHFGNGTRLTVT.

With regard to this clone: Other DNA sequences in the same sample also yield this CDR3. The chain combines TRBV30 with TRBJ1-2, with TRBD1 as a possible D gene (5 bases). CDR1 is GTSNPN and CDR2 is SVGIG in the germline V gene (reference sequence). There are 12 residues in the CDR3. V was clipped by 4 bases and J by 2 bases, with 8 bases between them. CDR3 sequence: CAWTGSNYGYTF. The CDR3 coding sequence is TGTGCCTGGACAGGGTCAAACTATGGCTACACCTTC.

J is TRBJ1-3 and V is TRBV4-1; 8 nucleotides line up with TRBD1. The germline gives CDR1 MGHRA, CDR2 YSYEKL. V lost 1 base to trimming and J lost 2 bases; unmatched junction nucleotides: 7. The CDR3 has 17 residues. CDR3 sequence reads: CASSQAGQEEAGNTIYF. DNA of the CDR3: TGCGCCAGCAGCCAAGCGGGACAGGAGGAGGCTGGAAACACCATATATTTT.

The chain carries TRBV24-1 and TRBJ2-1; a weak D match, TRBD2 (6 bases). This CDR3 spans 17 amino acids. V lost 3 bases and J 3 bases, leaving 17 bases between the germline ends. CDR1 is KGHDR and CDR2 is SFDVKD in the germline V gene. Written as DNA, the CDR3 is TGTGCCACCAGTGATCGGGACTTAAGGACCCACTACAATGAGCAGTTCTTC. It codes for CATSDRDLRTHYNEQFF.

The V call is TRBV30, the J call TRBJ2-4; the D is unclear. The CDR3 has 11 residues. V lost 3 bases and J lost 8, with 8 bases in between. Germline lookup yields CDR1 GTSNPN and CDR2 SVGIG (reference sequence). The CDR3, as DNA: TGTGCCTGGAGAGTTCAGGACATTCAGTACTTC. This codes for CAWRVQDIQYF.

The gene calls are TRBV14 and TRBJ2-2; the D gene is possibly TRBD2 (6 bases). The V end was cut by 2 bases, the J end by 4 bases, with 11 bases between. CDR3 size: 15 residues. Germline CDR1 is SGHDN and CDR2 is FVKESK. The CDR3 here is CASSQLEGFTGELFF. Written as DNA, the CDR3 is TGTGCCAGCAGCCAACTGGAGGGTTTCACCGGGGAGCTGTTTTTT.

The rearrangement uses TRBV12-3 or TRBV12-4 and TRBJ1-5; D is possibly TRBD1 (6 bases). CDR3 length: 13 residues. Trimming pared 6 bases from V and 4 bases from J, leaving 10 bases between. The CDR3 spells CASRGTLNQPQHF. CDR3 nucleotides: TGTGCCAGCAGGGGGACACTTAATCAGCCCCAGCATTTT.

The V and J genes are TRBV18 and TRBJ1-5; TRBD1 aligns across 7 bases. The CDR3 totals 15 residues. The V gene's germline CDR1 is KGHSH and CDR2 LQKENI. Trimming removed 0 bases from V and 3 bases from J; junction bases left unmatched: 2. The CDR3 here is CASSPPGGPNQPQHF. The CDR3 DNA is TGTGCCAGCTCACCACCAGGGGGCCCCAATCAGCCCCAGCATTTT. The variable domain in full, completed from reference TRBV18 and TRBJ1-5, reads NAGVMQNPRHLVRRRGQEARLRCSPMKGHSHVYWYRQLPEEGLKFMVYLQKENIIDESGMPKERFSAEFPKEGPSILRIQQVVRGDSAAYFCASSPPGGPNQPQHFGDGTRLSIL.

This chain uses TRBV30 with TRBJ1-2, with TRBD1 identical over 8 bases. The CDR3 spans 14 residues. Germline assignment: CDR1 GTSNPN and CDR2 SVGIG (reference sequence). Germline trimming cut 2 bases from V and 3 bases from J; bases unmatched to any gene: 5. The CDR3 DNA sequence: TGTGCCTGGAGTCGGACAGGGTTGGACTATGGCTACACCTTC. Its translation: CAWSRTGLDYGYTF.

The chain employs TRBV28 and TRBJ1-2; the match to TRBD1 covers 9 bases. The CDR3 covers 15 residues. Germline V gene lookup returns CDR1 MDHEN and CDR2 SYDVKM. The ends lost 7 bases at V and 4 bases at J; junction bases unmatched: 10. In DNA form, the CDR3 reads TGTGCCAGCAATGACGGGGACAGGGACGCCTATGGCTACACCTTC. Protein: CASNDGDRDAYGYTF.

J is TRBJ1-6 and V is TRBV5-8; 8 nucleotides agree with TRBD1. The V gene's germline CDR1 is SGHTS and CDR2 YDEGEE. The CDR3 covers 15 residues. V trimming: 6 bases; J trimming: 5 bases; junction bases outside the gene matches: 7. CDR3 sequence reads: CASNPDRANNSPLHF. In DNA, the CDR3 is TGTGCCAGCAACCCGGACAGGGCAAATAATTCACCCCTCCACTTT. Full variable domain (rest looked up from reference TRBV5-8 and TRBJ1-6): EAGVTQSPTHLIKTRGQQATLRCSPISGHTSVYWYQQALGLGLQFLLWYDEGEERNRGNFPPRFSGRQFPNYSSELNVNALELEDSALYLCASNPDRANNSPLHFGNGTRLTVT.

The V and J genes are TRBV21-1 and TRBJ2-7; the D call TRBD2 from the table was never checked on the DNA. TRBV21-1 represents a pseudogene. The CDR3 totals 13 residues. CDR3 in amino acids: CASSKEGQREYYF. The CDR3 nucleotides are TGTGCCAGCAGCAAAGAGGGTCAGCGGGAGTATTACTTC.

This CDR3 is CASSRGDRNYGYTF. CDR3 nucleotide sequence: TGTGCCAGCTCACGGGGGGACAGGAACTATGGCTACACCTTC. The chain links TRBV18 to TRBJ1-2; 8 bases are a match to TRBD1. The trim removed 4 bases at V and 2 bases at J, leaving 3 bases unmatched. CDR1 is KGHSH, CDR2 LQKENI, per germline. The length of the CDR3 is 14 residues.

The rearrangement joins TRBV6-2 or TRBV6-3 to TRBJ1-2; the match to TRBD1 covers 7 bases. Looked up from germline, CDR1 is MNHEY and CDR2 is SVGEGT. CDR3 length: 16 amino acids. V gave up 7 bases and J gave up 3 bases; unmatched junction bases: 14. This chain's CDR3 is CASIPRGGRRDYGYTF. CDR3 sequence (DNA): TGTGCCAGCATCCCACGAGGGGGCCGTCGGGACTATGGCTACACCTTC.

The chain employs TRBV11-3 and TRBJ2-2; maybe TRBD2 (7 bases). The CDR3 totals 16 residues. CDR1 is SGHNT and CDR2 is YENEEA in the germline V gene. V lost 5 bases and J lost 1, with 14 bases in between. CDR3 in DNA: TGTGCCAGCAGCCACGTTAGGGGGGGGAACACCGGGGAGCTGTTTTTT. As protein: CASSHVRGGNTGELFF. The full variable domain, rest sourced from reference TRBV11-3 and TRBJ2-2, is EAGVVQSPRYKIIEKKQPVAFWCNPISGHNTLYWYLQNLGQGPELLIRYENEEAVDDSQLPKDRFSAERLKGVDSTLKIQPAELGDSAVYLCASSHVRGGNTGELFFGEGSRLTVL.

The chain uses TRBV7-3 and TRBJ2-7; 7 nucleotides align to TRBD1. The CDR3 spans 13 residues. The trim removed 1 base at V and 6 bases at J, leaving 3 bases unmatched. Looked up from germline, CDR1 is SGHTA and CDR2 is FQGTGA. The CDR3 is CASSLSAGGEQYF. CDR3 coding DNA: TGTGCCAGCAGCTTAAGCGCAGGGGGCGAGCAGTACTTC.

The V call is TRBV6-9, the J call TRBJ1-6; 10 nucleotides agree with TRBD1. Germline CDR1 and CDR2: MNHGY and SVAAGI. The CDR3 totals 15 residues. The junction had 8 bases not matched to a gene; V was cut back by 6 bases and J by 9 bases. Written as DNA, the CDR3 is TGTGCCAGCAGACCGCCCGGGACAGGGGTTTCACCCCTCCACTTT. This gives the protein CASRPPGTGVSPLHF.

The chain links TRBV30 to TRBJ2-5, with D unclear. The CDR3 has 13 residues. The V end was cut by 5 bases, the J end by 5 bases, with 15 bases between. Germline V gene sequence: CDR1 GTSNPN, CDR2 SVGIG (reference sequence). CDR3 protein: CAWHHLSSETQYF. DNA for the CDR3: TGTGCCTGGCATCATCTTAGTTCGGAGACCCAGTACTTC.

The chain employs TRBV5-6 and TRBJ2-5; a possible D gene is TRBD2 (5 bases). Looked up from germline, CDR1 is SGHDT and CDR2 is YYEEEE. The V end lost 4 bases, the J end lost 2 bases, and 9 bases lay between the germline ends. The CDR3 length is 13 residues. CDR3 sequence (DNA): TGTGCCAGCAGCCTCGGGAATCAAGAGACCCAGTACTTC. Translating it yields CASSLGNQETQYF.

V and J are TRBV19 and TRBJ1-5, with D tentatively TRBD1 (6 bases). V lost 5 bases, J lost 6 bases, and 17 bases lay in between. Germline V gene data show CDR1 as LNHDA and CDR2 as SQIVND (reference sequence). The CDR3 covers 15 residues. The CDR3 region is CASSWAGELGQPQHF. Written as DNA, the CDR3 is TGTGCCAGTAGTTGGGCAGGGGAGTTAGGTCAGCCCCAGCATTTT. Based on the CDR3 plus reference TRBV19 and TRBJ1-5, the full variable domain is DGGITQSPKYLFRKEGQNVTLSCEQNLNHDAMYWYRQDPGQGLRLIYYSQIVNDFQKGDIAEGYSVSREKKESFPLTVTSAQKNPTAFYLCASSWAGELGQPQHFGDGTRLSIL.